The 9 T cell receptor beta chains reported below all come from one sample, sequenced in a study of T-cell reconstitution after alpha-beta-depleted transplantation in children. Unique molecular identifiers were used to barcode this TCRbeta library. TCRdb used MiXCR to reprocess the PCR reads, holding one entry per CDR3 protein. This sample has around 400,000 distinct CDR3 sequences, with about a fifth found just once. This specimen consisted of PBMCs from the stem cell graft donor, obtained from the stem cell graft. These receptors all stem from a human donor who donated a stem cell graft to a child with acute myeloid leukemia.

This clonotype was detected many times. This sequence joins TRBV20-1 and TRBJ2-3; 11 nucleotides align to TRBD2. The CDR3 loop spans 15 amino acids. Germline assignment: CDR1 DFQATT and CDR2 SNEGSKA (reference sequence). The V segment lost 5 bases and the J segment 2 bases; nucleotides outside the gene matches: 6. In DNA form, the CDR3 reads TGCAGTGCTGATTATAGCGGGAGGGCCACAGATACGCAGTATTTT. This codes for CSADYSGRATDTQYF.

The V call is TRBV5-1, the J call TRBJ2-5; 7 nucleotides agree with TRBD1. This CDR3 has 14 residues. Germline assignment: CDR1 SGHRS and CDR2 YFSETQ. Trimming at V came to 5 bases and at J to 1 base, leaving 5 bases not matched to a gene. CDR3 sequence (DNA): TGCGCCAGCAGAAGGCGACAGGGCCAAGAGACCCAGTACTTC. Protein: CASRRRQGQETQYF.

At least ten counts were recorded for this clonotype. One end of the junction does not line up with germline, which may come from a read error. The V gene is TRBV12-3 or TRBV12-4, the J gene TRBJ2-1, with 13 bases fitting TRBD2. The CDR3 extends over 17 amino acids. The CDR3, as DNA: TGTGCCAGCAGCATCCCAGGGACTAGCGGGAAATACAATGGGCAGTTCTTC. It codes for CASSIPGTSGKYNGQFF.

The chain's CDR3 is CATSTHGDVGFYGYTF. The CDR3 region has the DNA TGTGCCACCAGCACCCACGGGGACGTAGGGTTTTATGGCTACACCTTC. The rearrangement uses TRBV15 and TRBJ1-2, with D tentatively TRBD1 (5 bases). The V end lost 4 bases, the J end lost 5 bases, and 20 bases lay between the germline ends. CDR1 LNHNV and CDR2 YYDKDF come from the germline V gene (reference sequence). CDR3 length: 16 residues.

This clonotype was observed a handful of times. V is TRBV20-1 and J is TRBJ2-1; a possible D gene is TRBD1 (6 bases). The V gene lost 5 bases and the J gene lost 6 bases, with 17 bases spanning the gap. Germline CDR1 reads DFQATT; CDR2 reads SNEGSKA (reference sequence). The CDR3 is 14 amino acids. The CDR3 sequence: CSAPPNLGANEQFF. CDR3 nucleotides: TGCAGTGCTCCCCCCAACCTGGGGGCCAATGAGCAGTTCTTC.

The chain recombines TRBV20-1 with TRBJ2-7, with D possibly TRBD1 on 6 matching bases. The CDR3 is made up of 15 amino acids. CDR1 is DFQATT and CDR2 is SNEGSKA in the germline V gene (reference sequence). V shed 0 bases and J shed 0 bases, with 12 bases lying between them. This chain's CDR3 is CSARDHRVGSYEQYF. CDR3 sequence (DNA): TGCAGTGCTAGAGATCACAGGGTCGGCTCCTACGAGCAGTACTTC.

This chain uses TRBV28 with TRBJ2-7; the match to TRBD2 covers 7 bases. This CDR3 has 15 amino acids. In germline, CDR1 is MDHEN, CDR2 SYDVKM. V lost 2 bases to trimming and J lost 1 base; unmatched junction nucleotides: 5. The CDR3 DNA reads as TGTGCCAGCAGTTTACTGGCGGGAGTTTCCTACGAGCAGTACTTC. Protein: CASSLLAGVSYEQYF.

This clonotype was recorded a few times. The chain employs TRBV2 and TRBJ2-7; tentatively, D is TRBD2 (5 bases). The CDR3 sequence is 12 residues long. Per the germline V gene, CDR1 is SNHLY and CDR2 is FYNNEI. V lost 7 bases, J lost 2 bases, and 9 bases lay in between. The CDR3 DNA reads TGTGCCAGCACACCCGGGACCTACGAGCAGTACTTC. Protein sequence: CASTPGTYEQYF.

CDR3 protein: CAISGTAGALSYEQFF. DNA of the CDR3: TGTGCCATCAGCGGGACTGCCGGCGCTTTGTCCTATGAGCAGTTCTTC. The V gene is TRBV10-3, the J gene TRBJ2-1; TRBD2 might be the D (6 bases). V lost 6 bases to trimming and J lost 8 bases, with 23 bases between them. Germline V lookup: CDR1 ENHRY, CDR2 SYGVKD. The CDR3 loop spans 16 amino acids.